Presented here are 14 T cell receptor beta chains from one specimen sequenced in a study of early T cells in non-severe SARS-CoV-2 infection. TCRdb ran MiXCR on the 5' RACE reads and lists one entry per CDR3 protein. The table has about 36,000 distinct CDR3 sequences, roughly 6.8% seen once. Material: whole blood, obtained at baseline. The source of these receptors is an adult who was a healthcare worker with PCR-confirmed SARS-CoV-2 infection or an uninfected control (not recorded which).

The gene calls are TRBV12-5 and TRBJ1-3, with D tentatively TRBD1 (5 bases). Germline V gene lookup returns CDR1 LGHNT and CDR2 FRNRAP. This CDR3 is 14 amino acids long. The V end lost 1 base, the J end lost 4 bases, and 8 bases lay between the germline ends. The CDR3 here is CASGLGDPGNTIYF. DNA of the CDR3: TGTGCTAGTGGTTTGGGGGACCCCGGAAACACCATATATTTT.

This clonotype was seen ten or more times. The chain employs TRBV12-3 or TRBV12-4 and TRBJ2-1, with 9 nucleotides matching TRBD2. J was trimmed by 4 bases and V by 3 bases; bases with no gene match: 16. The CDR3 sequence is 19 residues long. For the CDR3, the DNA is TGTGCCAGCAGTTTCTCTAGCGGGAATTCCCTTTCCCTGTACAATGAGCAGTTCTTC. Protein sequence: CASSFSSGNSLSLYNEQFF.

This clonotype was seen ten or more times. The chain links TRBV5-6 to TRBJ2-1; 11 bases are shared with TRBD2. The CDR3 loop spans 18 amino acids. The V and J ends lost 2 bases and 7 bases, in that order; junction bases with no gene match: 14. The germline gives CDR1 SGHDT, CDR2 YYEEEE. The DNA of the CDR3 is TGTGCCAGCAGCTTTTGGCTTTTGACGGGACTAGCGGCAAATGAGCAGTTCTTC. It yields the protein CASSFWLLTGLAANEQFF.

The chain is built from TRBV2 and TRBJ1-4; tentative D call: TRBD1 (5 bases). CDR1 and CDR2 (germline): SNHLY, FYNNEI. The CDR3 has 15 amino acids. Trimming removed 5 bases at V and 8 bases at J, with 18 bases between. The CDR3 nucleotides are TGTGCCAGCAGTAGTGAACCCGGGGCTATCGAAAAACTGTTTTTT. Its translation: CASSSEPGAIEKLFF.

This clonotype was detected a few times. The chain recombines TRBV7-9 with TRBJ1-1; D is perhaps TRBD1 (5 bases). CDR3 length: 13 amino acids. The germline V gene encodes CDR1 SEHNR and CDR2 FQNEAQ (reference sequence). The V end lost 1 base, the J end lost 8 bases, and 11 bases lay between the germline ends. The CDR3 loop is CASSLEGGTEAFF. CDR3 in DNA: TGTGCCAGCAGCTTAGAGGGCGGGACGGAAGCTTTCTTT. Complete variable domain (other parts from reference TRBV7-9 and TRBJ1-1): DTGVSQNPRHKITKRGQNVTFRCDPISEHNRLYWYRQTLGQGPEFLTYFQNEAQLEKSRLLSDRFSAERPKGSFSTLEIQRTEQGDSAMYLCASSLEGGTEAFFGQGTRLTVV.

The chain is built from TRBV19 and TRBJ2-3, with a tentative D call TRBD2 (6 bases). The V end lost 3 bases, the J end lost 4 bases, and 14 bases lay between the germline ends. This CDR3 spans 15 amino acids. Germline V gene lookup returns CDR1 LNHDA and CDR2 SQIVND (reference sequence). DNA of the CDR3: TGTGCCAGTAGTATCCGGCGGGGACCCCCAGATACGCAGTATTTT. Protein: CASSIRRGPPDTQYF.

This sequence joins TRBV7-2 and TRBJ2-5, with TRBD2 matching 15 bases. CDR1 SGHTA and CDR2 FQGNSA come from the germline V gene. The V segment lost 1 base and the J segment 5 bases; nucleotides outside the gene matches: 11. The CDR3 extends over 19 amino acids. CDR3 sequence: CASSLDRTSGRAGAETQYF. The DNA of the CDR3 is TGTGCCAGCAGCTTAGACCGGACTAGCGGGAGGGCCGGTGCGGAGACCCAGTACTTC.

This clonotype was counted at least ten times. This chain connects TRBV12-5 to TRBJ1-1; D remains unclear. Looked up from germline, CDR1 is LGHNT and CDR2 is FRNRAP. V was shortened by 1 base and J by 1 base, with 4 bases between the two germline ends. The CDR3 extends over 13 amino acids. CDR3 in amino acids: CASGLEENTEAFF. The CDR3 DNA is TGTGCTAGTGGTTTGGAGGAGAACACTGAAGCTTTCTTT.

This clonotype has a handful of counts. The chain has TRBV11-2 and TRBJ2-5; D is possibly TRBD2 (5 bases). The CDR3 is 15 residues long. V lost 2 bases and J 0 bases, leaving 10 bases between the germline ends. Germline CDR1 SGHAT, CDR2 FQNNGV. The DNA for the CDR3 is TGTGCCAGCAGCTTATCGGCGGGCTACCAAGAGACCCAGTACTTC. Amino acids: CASSLSAGYQETQYF.

Relative to its sample, this clonotype is medium-sized. This chain connects TRBV29-1 to TRBJ2-3; no reliable D call. This CDR3 contains 14 residues. With 2 bases removed from V and 0 bases from J, the gap between germline ends came to 9 bases. From germline, CDR1 is SQVTM and CDR2 ANQGSEA. CDR3 in amino acids: CSVEIQMSTDTQYF. The CDR3 DNA follows: TGCAGCGTTGAAATCCAGATGAGCACAGATACGCAGTATTTT.

This clonotype was seen repeatedly, ten times or more. The DNA of the CDR3 is TGTGCCATCAGTGGGGCTAGCGGGATTATCAATGAGCAGTTCTTC. This translates into CAISGASGIINEQFF. The genes are TRBV10-3 and TRBJ2-1; 9 nucleotides match TRBD2. This CDR3 comprises 15 residues. Germline V gene sequence: CDR1 ENHRY, CDR2 SYGVKD. V was clipped by 4 bases and J by 6 bases; unmatched bases: 7.

Ten or more counts support this clonotype. The gene calls are TRBV6-1 and TRBJ1-3, with D unresolved. The CDR3 extends over 16 amino acids. Germline CDR1 MNHNS, CDR2 SASEGT. V was trimmed by 3 bases and J by 0 bases, leaving 12 bases between them. The CDR3 region is CASSDAQFGSGNTIYF. DNA of the CDR3: TGTGCCAGCAGTGATGCGCAGTTTGGCTCTGGAAACACCATATATTTT.

This sequence joins TRBV5-1 and TRBJ2-3; D is possibly TRBD2 (5 bases). Trimming removed 2 bases at V and 2 bases at J, with 12 bases between. This CDR3 comprises 15 residues. Germline loops: CDR1 SGHRS, CDR2 YFSETQ. The CDR3 is CASSFQRTTTDTQYF. CDR3 bases: TGCGCCAGCAGCTTTCAGCGGACCACCACAGATACGCAGTATTTT.

This clonotype was picked up many times. The CDR3 protein is CASSVGQLNTEAFF. The CDR3 bases are TGTGCCAGCAGTGTCGGACAACTGAACACTGAAGCTTTCTTT. This rearrangement joins TRBV27 to TRBJ1-1; TRBD1 might be the D (5 bases). This CDR3 region has 14 residues. Germline CDR1 and CDR2: MNHEY and SMNVEV (reference sequence). Trimming left V 5 bases short and J 0 bases short, with 10 bases between.